This T cell receptor beta chain is from a study of cytomegalovirus exposure and HLA in healthy donors. Primers: 60 Vbeta forward and 13 Jbeta reverse. The method was immunoSEQ multiplex PCR; TCRdb's version includes in-frame clones alone and lacks a portion of them. This sample's table reports 150,000 to 200,000 clones. Concerning this clone itself: Its specificity is unknown.

Trimming stripped 4 bases from V and 3 bases from J, with 13 bases between. Germline CDR1 reads SGDLS; CDR2 reads YYNGEE. The CDR3 spans 14 residues. Regarding the study as a whole: Later work found most CMV-associated TCR beta chains apparently HLA-restricted.

Sequencing was done on a sample of PBMCs. This chain links TRBV9 with TRBJ1-1; D gene ambiguous. This receptor was taken from a young man in good health and CMV-seronegative. The CDR3, as DNA: TGTGCCAGCAGCCCTAATGGAGAGGACACTGAAGCTTTCTTT. It is translated as CASSPNGEDTEAFF.